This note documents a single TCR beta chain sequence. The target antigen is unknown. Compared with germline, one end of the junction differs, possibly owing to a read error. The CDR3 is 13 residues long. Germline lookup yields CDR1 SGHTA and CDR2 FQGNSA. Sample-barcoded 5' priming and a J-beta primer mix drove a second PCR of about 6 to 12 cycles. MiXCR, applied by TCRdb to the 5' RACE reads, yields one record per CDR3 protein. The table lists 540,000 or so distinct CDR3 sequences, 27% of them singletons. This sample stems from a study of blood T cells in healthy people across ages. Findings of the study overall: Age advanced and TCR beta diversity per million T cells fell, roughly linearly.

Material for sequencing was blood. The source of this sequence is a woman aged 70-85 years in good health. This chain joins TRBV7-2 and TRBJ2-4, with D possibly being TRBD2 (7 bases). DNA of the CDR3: TGTGCCAGCAGCTTTAGGGGGGGGGACTCCCCTAACTTC. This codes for CASSFRGGDSPNF. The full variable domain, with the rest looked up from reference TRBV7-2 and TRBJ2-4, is GAGVSQSPSNKVTEKGKDVELRCDPISGHTALYWYRQSLGQGLEFLIYFQGNSAPDKSGLPSDRFSAERTGGSVSTLTIQRTQQEDSAVYLCASSFRGGDSPNFGAGTRLSVL.